These T cell receptor beta chains were read from a single sample in a study of CXCR3-negative and CXCR3-positive naive CD8 T cells. TCRdb re-called the 5' RACE reads; every CDR3 protein appears as one record, without DNA. This repertoire includes some 130,000 distinct CDR3 sequences. Sequencing was done on a sample of naive CXCR3+ CD8+ T cells from blood. The receptors shown here come from a human donor in good health. Some clones in this sample may be carry-over from other donors' samples. CDR3s include the opening cysteine and the closing phenylalanine or tryptophan.

cdr3_aa,j_call,v_call
CATAAVGNEQFF,TRBJ2-1,TRBV30
CSVEWLSSYNEQFF,TRBJ2-1,TRBV29-1
CASSLDLRSYEQYF,TRBJ2-7,TRBV7-2
CSFRGVNTEAFF,TRBJ1-1,TRBV29-1
CASSLRRAETQYF,TRBJ2-5,TRBV12-3/TRBV12-4
CASSLLATYEQYF,TRBJ2-7,TRBV7-2
CSVITGSAGNTIYF,TRBJ1-3,TRBV29-1
CASRIRGSNQPQHF,TRBJ1-5,TRBV2
CASSYRSELRGEQFF,TRBJ2-1,TRBV6-5
CASSQAAEGLRGYEQFF,TRBJ2-1,TRBV3-1
CASSSGETEQFF,TRBJ2-1,TRBV5-6
CASSRIPTGPNEQFF,TRBJ2-1,TRBV27
CSARPGQGYNEQFF,TRBJ2-1,TRBV20-1
CASSSSSRVDLPDTQYF,TRBJ2-3,TRBV11-3
CASSLEDRIYGYTF,TRBJ1-2,TRBV7-9
CATSRETGGNSPLHF,TRBJ1-6,TRBV15
CASSWDISYEQYF,TRBJ2-7,TRBV5-1
CSAISMDEDAYEQYF,TRBJ2-7,TRBV20-1
CASSEPHNRDNQPQHF,TRBJ1-5,TRBV6-2/TRBV6-3
CSVESTDANTGELFF,TRBJ2-2,TRBV29-1
CASSTGTGETQYF,TRBJ2-5,TRBV7-8
CASSPGGPTNEKLFF,TRBJ1-4,TRBV7-9
CASSLAAGGYTF,TRBJ1-2,TRBV7-9
CSARDLDRVDHEQYF,TRBJ2-7,TRBV20-1
CASSLGLAGSTGELFF,TRBJ2-2,TRBV5-6
CASKDPDGELFF,TRBJ2-2,TRBV6-2/TRBV6-3